A single sample is the source of the 7 T cell receptor beta chains below, sequenced in a study of blood T cell repertoires in COVID-19. Data came from immunoSEQ multiplex PCR; TCRdb stores just in-frame clones and leaves some out. This sample has 450,000 to 500,000 clones, with roughly 85% found just once. The sequencing sample was made of peripheral blood. The source is a human donor in a cohort sampled during active COVID-19.

The rearrangement joins TRBV27 to TRBJ1-1, with D perhaps TRBD1 (5 bases). The CDR3 length is 18 residues. In germline, CDR1 is MNHEY, CDR2 SMNVEV (reference sequence). Trimming cost V 0 bases and J 1 base, with 18 bases left between them. CDR3 in amino acids: CASSLSAPRVLKNTEAFF. In nucleotides, the CDR3 is TGTGCCAGCAGTTTATCGGCCCCCAGGGTCTTAAAGAACACTGAAGCTTTCTTT.

CDR3 in amino acids: CASTLGGAKKSYEQYF. The CDR3 DNA sequence: TGTGCCAGCACCCTGGGGGGGGCGAAAAAATCCTACGAGCAGTACTTC. The J gene is TRBJ2-7, the V gene TRBV28, with D possibly TRBD2 on 7 matching bases. CDR1 MDHEN and CDR2 SYDVKM come from the germline V gene. This CDR3 is built from 16 residues. The V gene lost 7 bases and the J gene lost 1 base, with 20 bases spanning the gap.

The rearrangement links TRBV7-3 to TRBJ2-5, with TRBD2 identical over 13 bases. Germline lookup yields CDR1 SGHTA and CDR2 FQGTGA. J lost 3 bases, V lost 5 bases, and 6 bases had no gene match. CDR3 length: 16 amino acids. CDR3 amino acids: CASSPELAGGEETQYF. CDR3 DNA sequence: TGTGCCAGCAGCCCGGAACTAGCGGGAGGGGAAGAGACCCAGTACTTC.

This chain uses TRBV19 with TRBJ2-7; D perhaps matches TRBD2 (6 bases). The V end was cut by 1 base, the J end by 5 bases, with 12 bases between. The CDR3 runs 14 residues. Germline loops: CDR1 LNHDA, CDR2 SQIVND (reference sequence). The CDR3 nucleotides are TGTGCCAGTAGTATAGCGGGAGTATATAACGAGCAGTACTTC. Translated: CASSIAGVYNEQYF.

The CDR3 is CASSRTGGNQPQHF. The CDR3 nucleotides read TGTGCCAGCAGCCGAACAGGGGGAAATCAGCCCCAGCATTTT. V and J are TRBV6-2 or TRBV6-3 and TRBJ1-5; 8 bases are shared with TRBD1. CDR3 length: 14 amino acids. CDR1 is MNHEY, CDR2 SVGEGT, per germline. J gave up 4 bases and V 6 bases, and 5 bases lay outside the gene matches.

This clone was recorded only once. The V gene is TRBV11-2, the J gene TRBJ1-2; D remains ambiguous. Trimming took off 0 bases at V and 1 base at J, with 6 bases between the two ends. The CDR3 consists of 14 residues. The V gene's germline CDR1 is SGHAT and CDR2 FQNNGV. The CDR3 DNA follows: TGTGCCAGCAGCTTAGAGGGCAGTAACTATGGCTACACCTTC. Translated, it gives CASSLEGSNYGYTF.

This clone was observed a handful of times. The chain carries TRBV19 and TRBJ1-6; 7 bases agree with TRBD1. V trimming: 5 bases; J trimming: 7 bases; junction bases outside the gene matches: 11. The CDR3 extends over 16 amino acids. The V gene's germline CDR1 is LNHDA and CDR2 SQIVND (reference sequence). The CDR3 loop is CASSHRGNLPNSPLHF. The CDR3 nucleotides read TGTGCCAGTAGTCACAGGGGCAACCTTCCGAATTCACCCCTCCACTTT.